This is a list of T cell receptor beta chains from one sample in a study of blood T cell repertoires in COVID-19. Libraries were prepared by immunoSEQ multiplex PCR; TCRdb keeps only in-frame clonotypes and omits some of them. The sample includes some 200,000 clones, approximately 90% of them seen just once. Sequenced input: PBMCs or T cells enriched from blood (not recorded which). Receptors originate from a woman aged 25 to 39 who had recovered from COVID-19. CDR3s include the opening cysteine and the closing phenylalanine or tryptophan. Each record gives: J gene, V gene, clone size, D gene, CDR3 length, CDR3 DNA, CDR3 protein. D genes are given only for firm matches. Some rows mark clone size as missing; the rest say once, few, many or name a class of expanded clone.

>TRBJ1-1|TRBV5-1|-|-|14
TGCGCCAGCAGCTTGGCTGGACACAACACTGAAGCTTTCTTT
CASSLAGHNTEAFF
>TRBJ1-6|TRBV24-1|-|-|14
TGTGCCACCAGTGAGCTCGACAGAGAGTCACCCCTCCACTTT
CATSELDRESPLHF
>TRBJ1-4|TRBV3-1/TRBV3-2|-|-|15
TGTGCCAGCAGCCAACGACAGGAGGCCGGGGGGAAACTGTTTTTT
CASSQRQEAGGKLFF
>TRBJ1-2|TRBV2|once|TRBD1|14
TGTGCCAGCAATGCCCCCGGACAGGGAGGCGGCTACACCTTC
CASNAPGQGGGYTF
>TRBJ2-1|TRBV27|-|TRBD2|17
TGTGCCAGCAGTTCCCGCCGACTAGCGGGAAACTACAATGAGCAGTTCTTC
CASSSRRLAGNYNEQFF
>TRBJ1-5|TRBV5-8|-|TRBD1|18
TGTGCCAGCAGCTTGGATCGGGACAGGACGACCCCAGGGCAGCCCCAGCATTTT
CASSLDRDRTTPGQPQHF
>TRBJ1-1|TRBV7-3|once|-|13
TGTGCCAGCAGCCTACTCGGGGGCACTGAAGCTTTCTTT
CASSLLGGTEAFF
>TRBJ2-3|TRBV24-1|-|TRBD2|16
TGTGCCACCAGTGATATTAGCGGGCGAAGCACAGATACGCAGTATTTT
CATSDISGRSTDTQYF
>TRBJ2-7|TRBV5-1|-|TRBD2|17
TGCGCCAGCAGCTTGACAATAGCGGGAGGGTTAAACGACGAGCAGTACTTC
CASSLTIAGGLNDEQYF
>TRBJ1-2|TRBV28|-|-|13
TGTGCCAGCAGTTTCCCGGACAGAGGTGGCTACACCTTC
CASSFPDRGGYTF
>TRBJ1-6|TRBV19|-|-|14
TGTGCCAGTACCCGGGACACCCAGGGTACACCCCTCCACTTT
CASTRDTQGTPLHF
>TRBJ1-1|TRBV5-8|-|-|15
TGTGCCAGCAGCTTGGACAGGTACTCGAACACTGAAGCTTTCTTT
CASSLDRYSNTEAFF
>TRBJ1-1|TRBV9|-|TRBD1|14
TGTGCCAGCAGCGGGGGACAGGGGAGGACTGAAGCTTTCTTT
CASSGGQGRTEAFF
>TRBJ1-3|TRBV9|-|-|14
TGTGCCAGCAGCCCCGCAGGGGTCTCGGACACCATATATTTT
CASSPAGVSDTIYF
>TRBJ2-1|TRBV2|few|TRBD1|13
TGTGCCAGCAGTCACAGGGGTTACAATGAGCAGTTCTTC
CASSHRGYNEQFF
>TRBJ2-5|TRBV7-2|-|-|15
TGTGCCAGCAGGCCGGGGGGGACAGTTCAAGAGACCCAGTACTTC
CASRPGGTVQETQYF
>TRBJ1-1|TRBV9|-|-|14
TGTGCCAGCAGCGTAGATAGCTCCAACACTGAAGCTTTCTTT
CASSVDSSNTEAFF
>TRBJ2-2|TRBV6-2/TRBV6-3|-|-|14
TGTGCCAGCAGTTGGGGGCTCGCCACCGGGGAGCTGTTTTTT
CASSWGLATGELFF
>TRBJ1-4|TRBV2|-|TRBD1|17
TGTGCCAGCAGCCAACTTGACAGGGGCGAGACTAATGAAAAACTGTTTTTT
CASSQLDRGETNEKLFF
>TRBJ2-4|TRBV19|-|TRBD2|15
TGTGCCAGTAGTATAGGTTCCCCCCGGGAGGACATTCAGTACTTC
CASSIGSPREDIQYF
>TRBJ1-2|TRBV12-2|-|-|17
TGTGCAAGTCGCTTAGAACAGGGGGAGGAATCAAACTATGGCTACACCTTC
CASRLEQGEESNYGYTF
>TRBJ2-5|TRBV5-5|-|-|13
TGTGCCAGCAGCTTTTGGGGGGTAGAGACCCAGTACTTC
CASSFWGVETQYF
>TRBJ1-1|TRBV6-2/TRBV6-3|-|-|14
TGTGCCAGCAGTTACTCGTGGGCGACCACTGAAGCTTTCTTT
CASSYSWATTEAFF
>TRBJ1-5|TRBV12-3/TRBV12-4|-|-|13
TGTGCCAGCAGTTTAGACGGAGTGCAGCCCCAGCATTTT
CASSLDGVQPQHF
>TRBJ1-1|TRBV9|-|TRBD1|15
TGTGCCAGCAGCCCCTGGACAGGATTAACAAATGAAGCTTTCTTT
CASSPWTGLTNEAFF
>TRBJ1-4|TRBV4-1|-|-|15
TGCGCCAGCAGCCAGGTTCCGGGACAAAATGAAAAACTGTTTTTT
CASSQVPGQNEKLFF
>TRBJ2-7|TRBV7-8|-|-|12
TGTGCCAGCAGCCACGCGGGATACGAGCAGTACTTC
CASSHAGYEQYF
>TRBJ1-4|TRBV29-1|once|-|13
TGCAGCGTTGTTTCTACAACTAATGAAAAACTGTTTTTT
CSVVSTTNEKLFF
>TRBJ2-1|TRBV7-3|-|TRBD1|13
TGTGCCAGCAGCCTAAAGGGGGCGCGCGAGCAGTTCTTC
CASSLKGAREQFF
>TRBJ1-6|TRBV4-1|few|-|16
TGCGCCAGCAGCCAAGATGAGACGGGAGGAAATTCACCCCTCCACTTT
CASSQDETGGNSPLHF
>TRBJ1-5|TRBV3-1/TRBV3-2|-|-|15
TGTGCCAGCAGCCAAGATACAGGGCAATATCAGCCCCAGCATTTT
CASSQDTGQYQPQHF
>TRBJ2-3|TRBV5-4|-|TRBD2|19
TGTGCCAGCAGCTTGGCCGGGACTAGCGGGGGCCGGGTCGCAGATACGCAGTATTTT
CASSLAGTSGGRVADTQYF
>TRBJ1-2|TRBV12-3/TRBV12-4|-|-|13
TGTGCCAGCAAAACCGCAGATCCCTATGGCTACACCTTC
CASKTADPYGYTF
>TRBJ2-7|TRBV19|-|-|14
TGTGCCAGTAGTATCTGGCAGGGTGTAAACGAGCAGTACTTC
CASSIWQGVNEQYF
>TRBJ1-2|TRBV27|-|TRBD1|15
TGTGCCAGCAGTTATCGGGGGGACAGGGGATATGGCTACACCTTC
CASSYRGDRGYGYTF
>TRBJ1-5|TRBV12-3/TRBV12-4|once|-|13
TGTGCCAGCAGCAGACAGGGCAATCAGCCCCAGCATTTT
CASSRQGNQPQHF
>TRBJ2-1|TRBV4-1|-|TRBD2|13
TGCGCCAGCCGGACTAGCGGTTACAATGAGCAGTTCTTC
CASRTSGYNEQFF
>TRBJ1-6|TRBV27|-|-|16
TGTGCCAGCAGTCCGGGACTCAACCTAGGTAATTCACCCCTCCACTTT
CASSPGLNLGNSPLHF
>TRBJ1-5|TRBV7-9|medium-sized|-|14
TGTGCCAGCAGCCGAGGGTATAGCAATCAGCCCCAGCATTTT
CASSRGYSNQPQHF
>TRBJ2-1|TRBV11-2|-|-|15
TGTGCCAGCAGCCGGGACATGAGCTCCTACAATGAGCAGTTCTTC
CASSRDMSSYNEQFF
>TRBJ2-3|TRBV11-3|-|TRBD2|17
TGTGCCAGCAGCTTAAGGACTAGCGGGAGCTGGGAGGATACGCAGTATTTT
CASSLRTSGSWEDTQYF
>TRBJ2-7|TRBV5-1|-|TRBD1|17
TGCGCCAGCAGCATAGCATTTACCGGGACAGGGGTGTACGAGCAGTACTTC
CASSIAFTGTGVYEQYF
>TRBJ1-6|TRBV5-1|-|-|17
TGCGCCAGCAGCTTGGTTTCACCGGAGTCGGATAATTCACCCCTCCACTTT
CASSLVSPESDNSPLHF
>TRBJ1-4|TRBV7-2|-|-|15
TGTGCCAGCAGCTCGCAGGGTGCAACTAATGAAAAACTGTTTTTT
CASSSQGATNEKLFF
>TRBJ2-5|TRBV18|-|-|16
TGTGCCAGCTCACCGGTTGGGGGCGCGGGGGACGAGACCCAGTACTTC
CASSPVGGAGDETQYF
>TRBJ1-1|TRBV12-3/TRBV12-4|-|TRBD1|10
TGTGCCAGCCTCGGACAGGGAGCTTTCTTT
CASLGQGAFF
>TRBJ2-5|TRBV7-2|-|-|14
TGTGCCAGCAGCATTACAGCAAGACAAGAGACCCAGTACTTC
CASSITARQETQYF
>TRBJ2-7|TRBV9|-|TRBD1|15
TGTGCCAGCAGCCCCCTGGGGACAGCGTTCGACGAGCAGTACTTC
CASSPLGTAFDEQYF
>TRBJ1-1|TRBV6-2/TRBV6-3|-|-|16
TGTGCCAGCAGTTGGAGACAGCTAATTATGAACACTGAAGCTTTCTTT
CASSWRQLIMNTEAFF
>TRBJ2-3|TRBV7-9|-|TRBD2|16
TGTGCCAGCAGCCTGCGGGGAGCTAGCGGGGGGGATACGCAGTATTTT
CASSLRGASGGDTQYF
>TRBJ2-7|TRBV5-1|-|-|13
TGCGCCAGCAGCTTTAGCCTTTCCTACGAGCAGTACTTC
CASSFSLSYEQYF
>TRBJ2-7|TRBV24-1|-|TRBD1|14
TGTGCCACCAGTGATGTACAGGGGGCGCGTGAGCAGTACTTC
CATSDVQGAREQYF
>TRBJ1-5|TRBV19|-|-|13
TGTGCCAGTAGTATACCCAGTCAACAGCCCCAGCATTTT
CASSIPSQQPQHF